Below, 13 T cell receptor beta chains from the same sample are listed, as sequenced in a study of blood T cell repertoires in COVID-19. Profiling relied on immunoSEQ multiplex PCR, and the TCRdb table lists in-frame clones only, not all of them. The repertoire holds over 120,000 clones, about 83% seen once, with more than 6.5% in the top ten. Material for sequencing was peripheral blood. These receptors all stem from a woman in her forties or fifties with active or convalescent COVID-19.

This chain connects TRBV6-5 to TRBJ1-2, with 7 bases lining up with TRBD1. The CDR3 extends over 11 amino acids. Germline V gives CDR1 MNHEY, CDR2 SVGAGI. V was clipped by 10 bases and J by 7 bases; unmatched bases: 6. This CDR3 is CATKTGLGYTF. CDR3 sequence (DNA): TGTGCCACTAAGACAGGGCTTGGCTACACCTTC.

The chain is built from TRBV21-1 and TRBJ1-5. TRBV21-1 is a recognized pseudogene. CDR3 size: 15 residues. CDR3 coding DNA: TGTGCCAGCAGCAGTACGGGAGGAGACAATCAGCCCCAGCATTTT. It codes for CASSSTGGDNQPQHF.

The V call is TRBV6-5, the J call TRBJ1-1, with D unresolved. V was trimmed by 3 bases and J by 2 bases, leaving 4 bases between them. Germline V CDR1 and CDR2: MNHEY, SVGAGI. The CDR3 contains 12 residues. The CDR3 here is CASSYTNTEAFF. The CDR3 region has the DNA TGTGCCAGCAGTTATACAAACACTGAAGCTTTCTTT.

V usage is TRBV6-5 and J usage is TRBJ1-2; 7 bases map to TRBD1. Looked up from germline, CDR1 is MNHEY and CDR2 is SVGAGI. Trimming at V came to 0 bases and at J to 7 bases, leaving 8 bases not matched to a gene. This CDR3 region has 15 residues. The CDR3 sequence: CASSYSTRGLGGYTF. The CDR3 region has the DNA TGTGCCAGCAGTTACTCGACAAGGGGGCTCGGTGGCTACACCTTC.

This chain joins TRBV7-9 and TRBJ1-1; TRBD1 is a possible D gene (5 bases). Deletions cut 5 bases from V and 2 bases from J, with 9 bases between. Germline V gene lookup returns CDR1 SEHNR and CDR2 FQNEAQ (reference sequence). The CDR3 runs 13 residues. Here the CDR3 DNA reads TGTGCCAGCAGCCAGGACAAAAACACTGAAGCTTTCTTT. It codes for CASSQDKNTEAFF.

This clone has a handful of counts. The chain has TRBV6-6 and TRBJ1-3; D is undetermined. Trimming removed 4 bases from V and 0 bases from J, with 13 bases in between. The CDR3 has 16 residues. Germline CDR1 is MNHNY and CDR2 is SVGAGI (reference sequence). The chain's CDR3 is CASSLRSYSSGNTIYF. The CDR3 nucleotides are TGTGCCAGCAGTTTGCGATCCTACAGCTCTGGAAACACCATATATTTT.

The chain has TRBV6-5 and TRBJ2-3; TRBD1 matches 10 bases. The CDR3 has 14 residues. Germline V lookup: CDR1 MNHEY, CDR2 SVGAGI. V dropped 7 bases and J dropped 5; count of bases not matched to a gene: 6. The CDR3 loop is CASKLTGGLDTQYF. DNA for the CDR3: TGTGCCAGCAAACTGACAGGGGGCCTAGATACGCAGTATTTT.

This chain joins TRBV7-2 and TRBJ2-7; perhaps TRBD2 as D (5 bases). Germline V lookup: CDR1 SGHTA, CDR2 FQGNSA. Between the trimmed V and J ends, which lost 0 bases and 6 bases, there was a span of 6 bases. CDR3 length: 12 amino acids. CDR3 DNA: TGTGCCAGCAGCTTAGCGGGAGTCGAGCAGTACTTC. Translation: CASSLAGVEQYF.

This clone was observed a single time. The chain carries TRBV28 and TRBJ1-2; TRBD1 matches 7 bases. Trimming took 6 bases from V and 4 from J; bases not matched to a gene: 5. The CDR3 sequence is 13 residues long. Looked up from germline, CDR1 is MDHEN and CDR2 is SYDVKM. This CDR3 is CASRSGTAYGYTF. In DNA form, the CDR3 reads TGTGCCAGCAGATCGGGGACAGCCTATGGCTACACCTTC.

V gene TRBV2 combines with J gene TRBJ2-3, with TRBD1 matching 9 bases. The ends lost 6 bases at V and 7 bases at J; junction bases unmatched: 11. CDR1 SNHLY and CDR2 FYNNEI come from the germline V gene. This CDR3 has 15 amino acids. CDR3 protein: CASSRNRGPQYTQYF. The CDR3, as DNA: TGTGCCAGCAGCCGAAACAGGGGGCCACAGTATACGCAGTATTTT.

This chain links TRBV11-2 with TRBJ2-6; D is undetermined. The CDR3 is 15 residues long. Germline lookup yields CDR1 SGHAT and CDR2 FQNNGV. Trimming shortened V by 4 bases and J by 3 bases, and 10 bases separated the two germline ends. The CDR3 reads CASSSTPSGANVLTF. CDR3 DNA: TGTGCCAGCAGCTCCACCCCCAGTGGGGCCAACGTCCTGACTTTC.

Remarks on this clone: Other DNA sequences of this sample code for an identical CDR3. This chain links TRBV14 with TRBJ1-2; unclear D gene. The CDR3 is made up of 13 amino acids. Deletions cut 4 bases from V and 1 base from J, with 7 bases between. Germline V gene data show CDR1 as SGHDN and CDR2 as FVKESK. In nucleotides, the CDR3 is TGTGCCAGCAGCCCCGCCGGTAACTATGGCTACACCTTC. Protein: CASSPAGNYGYTF.

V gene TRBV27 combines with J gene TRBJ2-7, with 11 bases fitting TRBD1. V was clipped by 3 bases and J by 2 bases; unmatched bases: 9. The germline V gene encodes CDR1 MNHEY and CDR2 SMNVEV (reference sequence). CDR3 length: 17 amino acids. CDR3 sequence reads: CASSFSVGDRGTYEQYF. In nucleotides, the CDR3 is TGTGCCAGCAGTTTTTCTGTTGGGGACAGGGGGACCTACGAGCAGTACTTC.